The 3 T cell receptor beta chains below were found in one sample sequenced in a study of technical replicates of blood from a handful of donors. Sequencing was performed with immunoSEQ multiplex PCR; in TCRdb, only in-frame clones are kept and a portion is missing. The table shows some 80,000 clones, with approximately 78% occurring only once. Source material: PBMCs. The receptors here all came from a human donor in good health. Some clones in this sample may be carry-over from other donors' samples.

The chain combines TRBV5-6 with TRBJ2-1, with a weak D call TRBD1 (5 bases). The CDR3 is 15 amino acids. The germline gives CDR1 SGHDT, CDR2 YYEEEE. Trimming stripped 0 bases from V and 3 bases from J, with 10 bases between. The CDR3 reads CASSLGQPVYNEQFF. CDR3 coding DNA: TGTGCCAGCAGCTTGGGACAGCCCGTCTACAATGAGCAGTTCTTC.

V usage is TRBV6-6 and J usage is TRBJ1-1; TRBD1 is a possible D gene (5 bases). Germline CDR1 reads MNHNY; CDR2 reads SVGAGI (reference sequence). Trimming removed 7 bases at V and 5 bases at J, with 20 bases between. CDR3 length: 15 residues. Here the CDR3 DNA reads TGTGCCAGCACCGATCGTATCATGGGGGGGACTGAAGCTTTCTTT. Translated: CASTDRIMGGTEAFF.

The chain is built from TRBV27 and TRBJ1-5, with D uncertain. V lost 5 bases and J lost 2, with 13 bases in between. The germline CDR1 and CDR2 sequences are MNHEY and SMNVEV (reference sequence). This CDR3 has 15 residues. The CDR3, as DNA: TGTGCCAGCAGTCTCACGCCCCGAGGCAATCAGCCCCAGCATTTT. Encoded protein: CASSLTPRGNQPQHF.